The 27 T cell receptor beta chains below come from one sample, sequenced in a study of radiotherapy plus CTLA-4 blockade in lung cancer. Sequenced by immunoSEQ multiplex PCR; TCRdb stores in-frame clones only, minus some. The data show tens of thousands of clones, less than 80% seen once. The material was peripheral blood, obtained from a patient treated with radiotherapy plus ipilimumab. The receptors derive from a human donor with non-small cell lung cancer who had a complete response to radiotherapy plus ipilimumab.

CDR3 in amino acids: CASSPRTGENTEAFF. CDR3 DNA: TGCGCCAGCAGCCCAAGGACAGGGGAGAACACTGAAGCTTTCTTT. This chain uses TRBV5-1 with TRBJ1-1, with 9 bases matching TRBD1. Per the germline V gene, CDR1 is SGHRS and CDR2 is YFSETQ. V shed 4 bases and J 1 base; nucleotides not matched to a gene: 5. This CDR3 spans 15 amino acids.

This sequence joins TRBV19 and TRBJ1-1, with 11 bases matching TRBD1. The CDR3 totals 16 residues. Germline CDR1 is LNHDA and CDR2 is SQIVND (reference sequence). The junction had 6 bases not matched to a gene; V was cut back by 6 bases and J by 0 bases. Written as DNA, the CDR3 is TGTGCCAGTAGGGACAGGGGGCTCCCACTGAACACTGAAGCTTTCTTT. It translates to CASRDRGLPLNTEAFF.

This chain connects TRBV19 to TRBJ2-2; 13 bases fit TRBD2. Unmatched junction bases numbered 4, after V lost 5 bases and J lost 4 bases. CDR3 length: 16 residues. Germline CDR1 LNHDA, CDR2 SQIVND (reference sequence). The CDR3 here is CASSLLAGGLTGELFF. CDR3 DNA sequence: TGTGCCAGTAGTCTACTAGCGGGGGGGCTCACCGGGGAGCTGTTTTTT.

This clone turned up a few times. This rearrangement joins TRBV10-3 to TRBJ2-5, with 12 bases fitting TRBD2. The J segment lost 2 bases and the V segment lost 4 bases, leaving 2 bases of the junction unmatched. The germline V gene encodes CDR1 ENHRY and CDR2 SYGVKD. The CDR3 covers 15 residues. The CDR3 protein is CAISVLAGGQETQYF. CDR3 nucleotides: TGTGCCATCAGTGTGCTAGCGGGGGGGCAAGAGACCCAGTACTTC.

This clone appeared a few times. The V and J genes are TRBV10-3 and TRBJ1-1; 7 bases map to TRBD1. Unmatched junction bases numbered 12, after V lost 10 bases and J lost 4 bases. Per the germline V gene, CDR1 is ENHRY and CDR2 is SYGVKD. This CDR3 contains 14 residues. CDR3 residues: CATAWGQSSTEAFF. CDR3 bases: TGTGCCACGGCCTGGGGACAGAGTAGCACTGAAGCTTTCTTT.

The table lists this clone with a count of one. This chain uses TRBV7-2 with TRBJ2-1; D might be TRBD2 (5 bases). The CDR3 has 13 residues. CDR1 is SGHTA, CDR2 FQGNSA, per germline. The germline V and J ends were trimmed by 2 bases and 8 bases, with 10 bases remaining between them. The CDR3 sequence: CASSLSGKDEQFF. As DNA, the CDR3 is TGTGCCAGCAGCTTATCGGGGAAAGATGAGCAGTTCTTC.

The rearrangement uses TRBV6-1 and TRBJ2-1, with a weak D call TRBD1 (6 bases). Trimming shortened V by 7 bases and J by 2 bases, and 12 bases separated the two germline ends. The CDR3 runs to 14 residues. CDR1 and CDR2 from the germline V gene are MNHNS and SASEGT. DNA for the CDR3: TGTGCCAGCATTTTGACAGGCACCTACAATGAGCAGTTCTTC. Amino acid sequence: CASILTGTYNEQFF.

The chain employs TRBV13 and TRBJ2-7; TRBD1 matches at 11 bases. The CDR3 runs 14 residues. From germline, CDR1 is PRHDT and CDR2 FYEKMQ (reference sequence). The CDR3, as DNA: TGTGCCAGCAGCGTAGGGGACAGGGGGTACGAGCAGTACGTC. Translated, it gives CASSVGDRGYEQYV.

The chain links TRBV11-2 to TRBJ1-1; D possibly corresponds to TRBD1 (5 bases). Germline CDR1 SGHAT, CDR2 FQNNGV. Trimming removed 4 bases from V and 1 base from J, with 13 bases in between. CDR3 length: 15 amino acids. In nucleotides, the CDR3 is TGTGCCAGCAGCTGGCGGCAGGGTAGGAACACTGAAGCTTTCTTT. Its translation is CASSWRQGRNTEAFF.

A word on this clone: The junction does not match germline at one end; this may be a read error. The CDR3 region is CASSPGHSGDYNEQFF. CDR3 nucleotides: TGTGCTAGCAGCCCAGGTCATTCGGGGGACTACAATGAGCAGTTCTTC. The J gene is TRBJ2-1, the V gene TRBV7-7, with D perhaps TRBD2 (6 bases). The length of the CDR3 is 16 residues. The germline V gene has CDR1 SSHAT and CDR2 FNYEAQ (reference sequence).

In this sample, this clone turned up once. This chain uses TRBV4-2 with TRBJ2-1; maybe TRBD1 (6 bases). The ends were cut back, 0 bases at V and 1 base at J, with 10 bases in the middle. Per germline, CDR1 LGHNA and CDR2 YNFKEQ. The CDR3 spans 16 residues. The CDR3 DNA reads TGTGCCAGCAGCCAAGATACAGGGAGATCCTACAATGAGCAGTTCTTC. Amino acids: CASSQDTGRSYNEQFF.

The V gene is TRBV4-1, the J gene TRBJ2-2; no clear D gene. This CDR3 is 13 amino acids long. V lost 0 bases to trimming and J lost 9 bases, with 8 bases between them. Germline V gives CDR1 MGHRA, CDR2 YSYEKL. The CDR3 DNA follows: TGCGCCAGCAGCCAAGACCCTTCCCGGGAGCTGTTTTTT. Protein: CASSQDPSRELFF.

The chain uses TRBV19 and TRBJ2-2; D perhaps matches TRBD2 (6 bases). Trimming shortened V by 9 bases and J by 5 bases, and 16 bases separated the two germline ends. Germline CDR1 LNHDA, CDR2 SQIVND (reference sequence). CDR3 length equals 14 residues. For the CDR3, the DNA is TGTGCCAGCACCGGGAACCGGGGGACCGGGGAGCTGTTTTTT. Translation gives CASTGNRGTGELFF.

This sequence joins TRBV7-9 and TRBJ1-1; no reliable D call. The CDR3 is 14 amino acids. Germline V gene sequence: CDR1 SEHNR, CDR2 FQNEAQ (reference sequence). The germline V and J ends were trimmed by 5 bases and 0 bases, with 10 bases remaining between them. As DNA, the CDR3 is TGTGCCAGCAGCACTTCTCCCCTGAACACTGAAGCTTTCTTT. Translated: CASSTSPLNTEAFF.

V is TRBV15 and J is TRBJ1-2; 10 bases are shared with TRBD1. The germline V gene encodes CDR1 LNHNV and CDR2 YYDKDF (reference sequence). The CDR3 is 15 residues long. Trimming cost V 9 bases and J 0 bases; bases outside gene matches: 7. The CDR3 here is CATSGTGATNYGYTF. The CDR3 DNA follows: TGTGCCACTTCCGGGACAGGGGCAACTAACTATGGCTACACCTTC.

This clone has only a few counts. CDR3 loop: CASSPGGNTEAFF. The CDR3 DNA sequence: TGTGCCAGCTCACCGGGAGGGAACACTGAAGCTTTCTTT. The rearrangement joins TRBV18 to TRBJ1-1, with D unresolved. The V end was cut by 3 bases, the J end by 1 base, with 6 bases between. Germline lookup yields CDR1 KGHSH and CDR2 LQKENI. The CDR3 runs to 13 residues.

This clone was seen a handful of times. The chain employs TRBV10-1 and TRBJ2-2; 11 positions agree with TRBD2. The CDR3 covers 15 residues. V trimming: 6 bases; J trimming: 5 bases; junction bases outside the gene matches: 5. The germline V gene has CDR1 WNHNN and CDR2 SYGVQD (reference sequence). The CDR3 sequence is CASSLTSGVTGELFF. CDR3 nucleotide sequence: TGCGCCAGCAGCCTGACTAGCGGGGTAACCGGGGAGCTGTTTTTT.

The chain links TRBV7-2 to TRBJ2-3; a possible D gene is TRBD2 (5 bases). Germline-derived CDR1 and CDR2 are SGHTA and FQGNSA. This CDR3 region has 15 residues. V gave up 3 bases and J gave up 2 bases, with 12 bases separating them. The CDR3 region has the DNA TGTGCCAGCAGCTTCACGCCCGGGGACACAGATACGCAGTATTTT. This encodes CASSFTPGDTDTQYF.

This clone was detected only a few times. J is TRBJ2-7 and V is TRBV5-4, with 10 bases fitting TRBD1. The germline gives CDR1 SGHNT, CDR2 YYREEE (reference sequence). The CDR3 spans 15 residues. The J segment lost 4 bases and the V segment lost 4 bases, leaving 8 bases of the junction unmatched. The CDR3 DNA sequence: TGTGCCAGCAGCAGGGGGACAGGGGTGGGGTACGAGCAGTACTTC. Translated, it gives CASSRGTGVGYEQYF. The entire variable domain, with the rest obtained from reference TRBV5-4 and TRBJ2-7, is as follows: ETGVTQSPTHLIKTRGQQVTLRCSSQSGHNTVSWYQQALGQGPQFIFQYYREEENGRGNFPPRFSGLQFPNYSSELNVNALELDDSALYLCASSRGTGVGYEQYFGPGTRLTVT.

This rearrangement joins TRBV2 to TRBJ2-2; maybe TRBD1 (6 bases). This CDR3 has 15 amino acids. CDR1 SNHLY and CDR2 FYNNEI come from the germline V gene. Trimming removed 6 bases at V and 4 bases at J, with 15 bases between. The CDR3 DNA reads TGTGCCAGCAGGTACAGGGTTCGCGGCACCGGGGAGCTGTTTTTT. Residues: CASRYRVRGTGELFF.

Regarding this clone: In the same sample, other DNA sequences code for this CDR3. CDR3 sequence: CASSGTGDNSPLHF. The CDR3 DNA sequence: TGTGCCAGCAGTGGGACAGGGGACAATTCACCCCTCCACTTT. This chain links TRBV2 with TRBJ1-6; 9 bases align to TRBD1. CDR3 size: 14 residues. Germline V CDR1 and CDR2: SNHLY, FYNNEI. With V trimmed by 4 bases and J by 7 bases, 2 bases remained unmatched. Combining the CDR3 with reference TRBV2 and TRBJ1-6 gives the whole variable domain EPEVTQTPSHQVTQMGQEVILRCVPISNHLYFYWYRQILGQKVEFLVSFYNNEISEKSEIFDDQFSVERPDGSNFTLKIRSTKLEDSAMYFCASSGTGDNSPLHFGNGTRLTVT.

The chain has TRBV9 and TRBJ2-3; D is perhaps TRBD2 (5 bases). The germline gives CDR1 SGDLS, CDR2 YYNGEE. CDR3 length: 15 amino acids. With 4 bases removed from V and 1 base from J, the gap between germline ends came to 13 bases. CDR3 in DNA: TGTGCCAGCAGCCCGATACGGGGAGGCACAGATACGCAGTATTTT. It is translated as CASSPIRGGTDTQYF. The whole variable domain, filled in from reference TRBV9 and TRBJ2-3, reads DSGVTQTPKHLITATGQRVTLRCSPRSGDLSVYWYQQSLDQGLQFLIQYYNGEERAKGNILERFSAQQFPDLHSELNLSSLELGDSALYFCASSPIRGGTDTQYFGPGTRLTVL.

This clone was observed a few times. The J gene is TRBJ2-2, the V gene TRBV4-2, with D maybe TRBD1 (5 bases). The CDR3 has 17 residues. The V end was cut by 0 bases, the J end by 5 bases, with 16 bases between. Per the germline V gene, CDR1 is LGHNA and CDR2 is YNFKEQ. The CDR3, as DNA: TGTGCCAGCAGCCAAGATAGGGCAGGGTGGGTGACCGGGGAGCTGTTTTTT. It codes for CASSQDRAGWVTGELFF.

CDR3 amino acids: CASSSGPPNEKLFF. CDR3 coding DNA: TGCGCCAGCAGCTCGGGTCCCCCTAATGAAAAACTGTTTTTT. The rearrangement joins TRBV5-1 to TRBJ1-4; D is unresolved. The CDR3 spans 14 residues. V dropped 3 bases and J dropped 3 bases, with 9 bases sitting between them. The germline V gene has CDR1 SGHRS and CDR2 YFSETQ.

This clone has only a few counts. The V call is TRBV21-1, the J call TRBJ1-4; the table's D call, TRBD1, was not checked against the DNA. TRBV21-1 has pseudogene status. This CDR3 has 17 residues. This CDR3 is CASSKGKGEDRGEKLFF. The CDR3 DNA reads TGTGCCAGCAGCAAAGGTAAAGGGGAGGACAGGGGTGAAAAACTGTTTTTT.

V usage is TRBV6-6 and J usage is TRBJ2-1, with 8 bases identical to TRBD2. With 4 bases clipped from V and 3 bases from J, the junction kept 2 bases outside the gene matches. Germline lookup yields CDR1 MNHNY and CDR2 SVGAGI (reference sequence). CDR3 length equals 14 residues. CDR3 nucleotides: TGTGCCAGCAGTTTAGCGGGAAGCTACAATGAGCAGTTCTTC. As protein: CASSLAGSYNEQFF.

The V call is TRBV15, the J call TRBJ2-2; weak D call: TRBD1 (8 bases). Trimming removed 1 base at V and 7 bases at J, with 13 bases between. This CDR3 region has 15 residues. The germline CDR1 and CDR2 sequences are LNHNV and YYDKDF (reference sequence). The CDR3: CATSRGYRGGGELFF. CDR3 DNA sequence: TGTGCCACCAGCAGAGGATACAGGGGGGGCGGGGAGCTGTTTTTT.